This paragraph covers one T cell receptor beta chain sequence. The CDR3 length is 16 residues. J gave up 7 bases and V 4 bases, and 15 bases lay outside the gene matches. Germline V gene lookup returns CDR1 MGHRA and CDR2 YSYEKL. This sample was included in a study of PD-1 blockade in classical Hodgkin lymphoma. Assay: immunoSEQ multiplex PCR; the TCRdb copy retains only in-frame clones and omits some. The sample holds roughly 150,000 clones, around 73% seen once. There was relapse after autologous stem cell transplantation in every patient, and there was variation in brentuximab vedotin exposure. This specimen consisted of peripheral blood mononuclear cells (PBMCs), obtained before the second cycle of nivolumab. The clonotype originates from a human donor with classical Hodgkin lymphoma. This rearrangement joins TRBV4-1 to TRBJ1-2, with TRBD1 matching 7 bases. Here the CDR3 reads CASSPSKGAFGGGYTF. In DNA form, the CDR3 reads TGCGCCAGCAGCCCCTCGAAGGGGGCGTTTGGGGGTGGCTACACCTTC.